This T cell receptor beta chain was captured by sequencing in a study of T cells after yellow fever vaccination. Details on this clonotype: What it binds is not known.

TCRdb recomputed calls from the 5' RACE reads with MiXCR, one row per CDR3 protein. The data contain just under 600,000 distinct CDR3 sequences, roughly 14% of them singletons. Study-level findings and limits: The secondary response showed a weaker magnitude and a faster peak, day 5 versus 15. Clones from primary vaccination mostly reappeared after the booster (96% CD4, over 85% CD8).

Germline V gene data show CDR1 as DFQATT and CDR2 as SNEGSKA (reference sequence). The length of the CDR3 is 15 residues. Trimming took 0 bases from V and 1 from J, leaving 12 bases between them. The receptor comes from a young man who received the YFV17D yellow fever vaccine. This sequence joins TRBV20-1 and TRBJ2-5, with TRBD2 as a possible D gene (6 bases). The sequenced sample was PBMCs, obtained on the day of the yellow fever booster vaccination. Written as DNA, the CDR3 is TGCAGTGCTAGAGAGGGAGGCGGACTCCAAGAGACCCAGTACTTC. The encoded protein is CSAREGGGLQETQYF.